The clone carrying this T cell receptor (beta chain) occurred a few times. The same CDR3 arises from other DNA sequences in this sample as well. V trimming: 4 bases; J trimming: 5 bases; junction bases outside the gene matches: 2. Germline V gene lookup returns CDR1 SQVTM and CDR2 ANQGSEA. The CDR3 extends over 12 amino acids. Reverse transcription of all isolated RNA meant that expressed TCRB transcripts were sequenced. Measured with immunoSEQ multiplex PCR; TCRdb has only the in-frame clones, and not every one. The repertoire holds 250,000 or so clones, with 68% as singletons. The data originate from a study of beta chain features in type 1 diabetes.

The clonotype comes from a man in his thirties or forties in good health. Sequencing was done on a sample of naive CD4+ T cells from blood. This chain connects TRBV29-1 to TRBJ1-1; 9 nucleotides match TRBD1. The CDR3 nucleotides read TGCAGCGTTGCGACAGGGGGAACTGAAGCTTTCTTT. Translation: CSVATGGTEAFF.